These 4 T cell receptor beta chains were all obtained from the same sample, sequenced in a study of regulatory dendritic cells for organ transplantation. CFSE-labeled sorted T cells met regulatory or mature dendritic cells for 5 days. Clones were sequenced by immunoSEQ multiplex PCR, and TCRdb holds only the in-frame ones, with some missing. The sample carries roughly 9,300 clones, around three fifths recorded once. The antigens of these receptors remain unknown. The sample was naive CD4+ T cells from blood cultured with dendritic cells. Specified subset: CD45RA+ naive T cells. These TCRs come from a human donor in good health.

The genes are TRBV6-5 and TRBJ1-6, with TRBD1 identical over 8 bases. With V trimmed by 1 base and J by 10 bases, 6 bases remained unmatched. The V gene's germline CDR1 is MNHEY and CDR2 SVGAGI. This CDR3 is built from 15 residues. CDR3 nucleotides: TGTGCCAGCAGTTACTTTAGACAGGGGAGGTCACCCCTCCACTTT. Its protein is CASSYFRQGRSPLHF.

The genes are TRBV19 and TRBJ1-1, with 8 bases matching TRBD1. V shed 6 bases, J shed 0 bases, and the junction held 9 bases outside the gene matches. Germline V lookup: CDR1 LNHDA, CDR2 SQIVND (reference sequence). This CDR3 contains 16 residues. The CDR3 DNA sequence: TGTGCCAGTAGCGCCGGGACAGGCGGAATGAACACTGAAGCTTTCTTT. Translating gives CASSAGTGGMNTEAFF.

V and J are TRBV19 and TRBJ1-6; 8 bases are shared with TRBD1. V lost 5 bases and J lost 13; bases outside the gene matches: 13. The CDR3 totals 15 residues. CDR1 is LNHDA and CDR2 is SQIVND in the germline V gene (reference sequence). CDR3 nucleotides: TGTGCCAGTAGTTCCATAGGGACAGGCGATCGCCCCCTCCACTTT. Its protein is CASSSIGTGDRPLHF.

This chain joins TRBV10-3 and TRBJ1-2, with D hard to call. From germline, CDR1 is ENHRY and CDR2 SYGVKD. V was cut by 2 bases and J by 1 base, with 11 bases left in between. The CDR3 runs 15 residues. This chain's CDR3 is CAISERQVLNYGYTF. The CDR3 nucleotides read TGTGCCATCAGTGAGAGGCAGGTCCTTAACTATGGCTACACCTTC.